This T cell receptor (beta chain) was profiled in a study of blood T cell repertoires in COVID-19. Study summary: The samples span acute and convalescent COVID-19 from the United States, Italy and Spain.

V lost 5 bases, J lost 5 bases, and 6 bases lay in between. Germline V gene lookup returns CDR1 SGHVS and CDR2 FQNEAQ. There are 11 residues in the CDR3. Here immunoSEQ multiplex PCR was the method, and the copy in TCRdb shows in-frame clones only, minus some. The sample consists of some 99,000 clones, approximately 84% of them appearing once. Sequencing was carried out using peripheral blood. The sequence derives from a woman aged 45-60 years with acute or convalescent COVID-19. This sequence joins TRBV7-8 and TRBJ2-5; D is uncertain. The CDR3 nucleotides read TGTGCCAGCAGCGAAGAGGAGACCCAGTACTTC. This gives the protein CASSEEETQYF. The complete variable domain, with remaining parts taken from reference TRBV7-8 and TRBJ2-5, reads GAGVSQSPRYKVAKRGQDVALRCDPISGHVSLFWYQQALGQGPEFLTYFQNEAQLDKSGLPSDRFFAERPEGSVSTLKIQRTQQEDSAVYLCASSEEETQYFGPGTRLLVL.